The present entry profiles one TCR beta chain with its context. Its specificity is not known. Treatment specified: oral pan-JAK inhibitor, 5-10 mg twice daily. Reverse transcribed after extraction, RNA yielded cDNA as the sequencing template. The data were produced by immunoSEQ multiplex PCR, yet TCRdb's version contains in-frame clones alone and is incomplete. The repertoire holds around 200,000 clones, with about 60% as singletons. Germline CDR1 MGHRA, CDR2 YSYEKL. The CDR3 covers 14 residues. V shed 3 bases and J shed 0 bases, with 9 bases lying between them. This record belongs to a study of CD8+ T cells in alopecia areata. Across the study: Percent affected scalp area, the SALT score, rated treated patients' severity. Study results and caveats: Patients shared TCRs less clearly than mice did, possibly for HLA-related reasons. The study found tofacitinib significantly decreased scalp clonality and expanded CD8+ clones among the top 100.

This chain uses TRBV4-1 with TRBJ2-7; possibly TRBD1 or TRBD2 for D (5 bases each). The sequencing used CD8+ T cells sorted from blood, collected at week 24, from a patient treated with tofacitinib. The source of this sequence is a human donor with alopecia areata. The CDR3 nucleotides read TGCGCCAGCAGCCAGGGGACGTCCTCCTACGAGCAGTACTTC. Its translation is CASSQGTSSYEQYF.